This TCR beta chain was documented in a study of cytomegalovirus exposure and HLA in healthy donors. General study points: Differences between HLA loci emerged in a later analysis of TCR association rates, with DRB1 most and HLA-C fewest.

V was clipped by 5 bases and J by 1 base; unmatched bases: 9. The CDR3 length is 17 residues. Germline V gives CDR1 SGDLS, CDR2 YYNGEE. With regard to this clone: Antigen: not known.

PCR was performed using 60 Vbeta and 13 Jbeta primers. Some clones are missing from TCRdb's copy, which holds only in-frame ones; the method was immunoSEQ multiplex PCR. The sample table includes over 120,000 clones. The receptor's source is a male donor in good health and CMV-seronegative. Sequenced sample: PBMCs. This sequence joins TRBV9 and TRBJ1-1, with TRBD1 matching over 12 bases. The CDR3 protein is CASSLVGQGASNTEAFF. CDR3 in DNA: TGTGCCAGCAGTCTAGTGGGACAGGGGGCGTCGAACACTGAAGCTTTCTTT.